The 3 T cell receptor beta chains presented below share a single source sample, sequenced in a study of T and B cells in COVID-19 patients (dated by TCRdb to 2020 to 2021). TRB repertoires were amplified using about 230-550 ng of genomic DNA isolated from blood. The instrument given in TCRdb is Illumina MiSeq. Multiplex PCR with BIOMED2 TRB-A/B primer pools was used to amplify the TRB rearrangements. The public reads were run again by TCRdb, first through fastp at Q25 and then through MiXCR, and only productive beta chains were kept. Each CDR3 protein appears once, grouped with its most common genes and DNA. In all, the sample holds about 3,200 distinct CDR3 sequences, and more than 25% of those were seen once. The ten largest clonotypes hold around a quarter of the sample. Sequenced: blood. Receptors were obtained from a human donor with active COVID-19.

The V call is TRBV10-1, the J call TRBJ2-7; D is possibly TRBD1 or TRBD2 (5 bases each). This CDR3 is 13 amino acids long. V shed 0 bases and J shed 4 bases, with 7 bases lying between them. The V gene's germline CDR1 is WNHNN and CDR2 SYGVQD (reference sequence). The DNA of the CDR3 is TGCGCCAGCAGTGAGTCGGGGGTTTACGAGCAGTACTTC. It translates to CASSESGVYEQYF.

This clonotype qualifies as medium-sized. This rearrangement joins TRBV19 to TRBJ1-1, with 11 bases identical to TRBD1. This CDR3 region has 17 residues. V lost 5 bases, J lost 1 base, and 9 bases stayed unmatched. The V gene's germline CDR1 is LNHDA and CDR2 SQIVND (reference sequence). CDR3 coding DNA: TGTGCCAGTAGTCGCCGGGGGACAGGGGGGCCGAACACTGAAGCTTTCTTT. Translating it yields CASSRRGTGGPNTEAFF.

The chain has TRBV25-1 and TRBJ1-1, with D maybe TRBD1 (5 bases). V was trimmed by 8 bases and J by 1 base, leaving 11 bases between them. Germline CDR1 MGHDK, CDR2 SYGVNS. This CDR3 spans 13 amino acids. The CDR3 bases are TGTGCCAGCGGACGGGACGGGAACACTGAAGCTTTCTTT. Translated, it gives CASGRDGNTEAFF.